This T cell receptor (beta chain) was obtained from a study of T cells in localized non-small cell lung cancer. Generated by immunoSEQ multiplex PCR, the TCRdb table keeps only in-frame clones and is missing some. There are around 30,000 clones in the sample; 70% to 90% occur only once, and 13% lies in the top ten. The sample holds one count of this clone. Its antigen remains unknown. V was trimmed by 3 bases and J by 4 bases, leaving 13 bases between them. The CDR3 sequence is 14 residues long. CDR1 and CDR2 from the germline V gene are SGHRS and YFSETQ. Findings and caveats of the study: Among the tissues sampled, uninvolved adjacent lung had the highest T cell clonality, above tumor.

The V and J genes are TRBV5-1 and TRBJ1-1, with D perhaps matching TRBD1 (5 bases). Sequenced material: peripheral blood, taken before any cancer treatment. The clonotype comes from a female donor over 55 with stage III squamous cell lung carcinoma. The CDR3 spells CASSSSAGGTEAFF. In nucleotides, the CDR3 is TGCGCCAGCAGCTCTTCGGCGGGGGGCACTGAAGCTTTCTTT.